This T cell receptor beta chain stems from a study of OX40 agonist ivuxolimab in advanced cancers. Turning to the study itself: Age averaged around 59 years (range about 23 to 80), and roughly 80% were male. The eligibility criteria allowed prior anti-PD-1, anti-PD-L1 or anti-CTLA-4 therapy, and around 40% had some.

Trimming shortened V by 2 bases and J by 4 bases, and 7 bases separated the two germline ends. Germline loops: CDR1 KGHSH, CDR2 LQKENI. This CDR3 has 13 amino acids. Findings and limits, study-wide: Compared with others, partial responders at 0.1-3.0 mg/kg displayed clonal expansion among the lowest. Normalized T-cell clonal expansion was also low in some nonresponders.

Remarks on this clone: Antigen unknown.

Produced via immunoSEQ multiplex PCR; TCRdb's table is partial and in-frame only. The repertoire consists of fewer than 45,000 clones, with 80% occurring once and the leading ten covering 6.5% to 8%. The chain uses TRBV18 and TRBJ2-3; D not certain. This specimen was CD4+ or CD8+ T cells sorted from blood, taken in a trial of the OX40 agonist ivuxolimab. The TCR was taken from an adult with an advanced solid tumor such as melanoma, head and neck, liver or kidney cancer. The DNA for the CDR3 is TGTGCCAGCTCACCAAAGGGTGCAGATACGCAGTATTTT. Amino acid sequence: CASSPKGADTQYF.